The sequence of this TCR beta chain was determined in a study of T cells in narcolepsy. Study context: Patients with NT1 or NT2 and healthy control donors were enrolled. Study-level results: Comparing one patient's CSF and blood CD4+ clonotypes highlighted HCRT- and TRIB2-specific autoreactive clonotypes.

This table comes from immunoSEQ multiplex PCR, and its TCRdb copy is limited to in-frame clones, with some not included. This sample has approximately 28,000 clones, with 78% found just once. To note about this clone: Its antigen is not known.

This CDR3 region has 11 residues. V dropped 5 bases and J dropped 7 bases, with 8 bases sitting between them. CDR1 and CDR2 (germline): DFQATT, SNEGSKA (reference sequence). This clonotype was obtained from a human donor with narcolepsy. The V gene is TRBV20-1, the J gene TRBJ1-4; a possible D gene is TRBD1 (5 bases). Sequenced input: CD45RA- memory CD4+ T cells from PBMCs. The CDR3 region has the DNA TGCAGTGCTGGGACGACTGAAAAACTGTTTTTT. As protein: CSAGTTEKLFF.